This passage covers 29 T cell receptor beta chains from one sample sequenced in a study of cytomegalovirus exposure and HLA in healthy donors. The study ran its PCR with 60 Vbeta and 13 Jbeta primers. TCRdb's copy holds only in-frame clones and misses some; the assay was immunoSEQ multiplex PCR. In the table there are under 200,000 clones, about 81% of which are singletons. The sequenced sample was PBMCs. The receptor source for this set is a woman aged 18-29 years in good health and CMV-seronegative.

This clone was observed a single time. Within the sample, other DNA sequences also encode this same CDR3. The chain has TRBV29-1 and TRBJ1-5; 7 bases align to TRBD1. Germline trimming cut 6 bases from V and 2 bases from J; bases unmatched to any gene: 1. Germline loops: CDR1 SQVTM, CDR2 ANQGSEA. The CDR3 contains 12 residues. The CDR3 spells CSVGTGNQPQHF. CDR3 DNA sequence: TGCAGCGTAGGGACAGGCAATCAGCCCCAGCATTTT.

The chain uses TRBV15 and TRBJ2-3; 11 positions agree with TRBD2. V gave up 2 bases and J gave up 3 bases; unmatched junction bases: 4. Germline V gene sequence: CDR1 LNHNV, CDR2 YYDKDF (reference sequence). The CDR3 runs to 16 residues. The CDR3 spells CATSRLLAGETDTQYF. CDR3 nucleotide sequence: TGTGCCACCAGCAGACTACTAGCGGGAGAGACAGATACGCAGTATTTT. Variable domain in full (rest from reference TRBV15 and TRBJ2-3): DAMVIQNPRYQVTQFGKPVTLSCSQTLNHNVMYWYQQKSSQAPKLLFHYYDKDFNNEADTPDNFQSRRPNTSFCFLDIRSPGLGDTAMYLCATSRLLAGETDTQYFGPGTRLTVL.

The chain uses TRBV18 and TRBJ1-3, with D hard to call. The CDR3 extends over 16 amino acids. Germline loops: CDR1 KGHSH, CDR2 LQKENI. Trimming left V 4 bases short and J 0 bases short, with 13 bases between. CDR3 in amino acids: CASSLARENSGNTIYF. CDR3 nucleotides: TGTGCCAGCTCACTAGCCCGAGAGAACTCTGGAAACACCATATATTTT.

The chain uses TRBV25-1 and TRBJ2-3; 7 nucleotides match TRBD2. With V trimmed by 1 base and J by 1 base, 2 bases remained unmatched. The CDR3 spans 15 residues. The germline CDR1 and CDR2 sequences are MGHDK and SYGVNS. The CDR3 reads CASSESGGGTDTQYF. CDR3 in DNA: TGTGCCAGCAGTGAATCGGGGGGAGGCACAGATACGCAGTATTTT.

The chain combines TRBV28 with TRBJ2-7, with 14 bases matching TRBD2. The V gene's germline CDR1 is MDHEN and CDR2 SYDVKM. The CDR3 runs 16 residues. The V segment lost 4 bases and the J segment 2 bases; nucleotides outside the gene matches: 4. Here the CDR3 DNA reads TGTGCCAGCAGTTCCCGGACTAGCGGGAGGACCTACGAGCAGTACTTC. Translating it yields CASSSRTSGRTYEQYF.

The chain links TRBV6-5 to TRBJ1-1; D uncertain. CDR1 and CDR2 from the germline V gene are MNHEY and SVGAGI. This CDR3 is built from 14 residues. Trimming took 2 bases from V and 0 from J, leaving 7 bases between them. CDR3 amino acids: CASSYGQMNTEAFF. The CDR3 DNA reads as TGTGCCAGCAGTTACGGTCAGATGAACACTGAAGCTTTCTTT.

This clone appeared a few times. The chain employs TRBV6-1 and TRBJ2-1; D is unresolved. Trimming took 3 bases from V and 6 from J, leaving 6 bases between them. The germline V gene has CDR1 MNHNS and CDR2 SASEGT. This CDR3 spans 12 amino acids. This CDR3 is CASSDPGNEQFF. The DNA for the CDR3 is TGTGCCAGCAGTGATCCGGGCAATGAGCAGTTCTTC.

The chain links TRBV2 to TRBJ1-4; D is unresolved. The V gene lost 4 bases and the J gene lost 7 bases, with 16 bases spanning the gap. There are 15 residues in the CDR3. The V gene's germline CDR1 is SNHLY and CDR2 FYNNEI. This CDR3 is CASSVARLSGEKLFF. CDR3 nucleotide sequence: TGTGCCAGCAGTGTTGCCAGGTTGTCAGGTGAAAAACTGTTTTTT.

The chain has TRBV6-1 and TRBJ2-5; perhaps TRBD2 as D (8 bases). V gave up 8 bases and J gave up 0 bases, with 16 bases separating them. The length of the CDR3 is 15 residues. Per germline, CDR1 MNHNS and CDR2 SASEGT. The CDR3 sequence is CASSGGTEYQETQYF. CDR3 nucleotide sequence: TGTGCCAGCTCGGGAGGGACAGAGTACCAAGAGACCCAGTACTTC.

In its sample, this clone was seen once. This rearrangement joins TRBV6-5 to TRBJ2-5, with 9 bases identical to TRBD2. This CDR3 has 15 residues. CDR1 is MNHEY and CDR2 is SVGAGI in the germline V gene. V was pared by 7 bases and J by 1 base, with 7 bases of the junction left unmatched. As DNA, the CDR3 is TGTGCCAGCACCCCGGGACTAGCTTCCCAAGAGACCCAGTACTTC. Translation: CASTPGLASQETQYF.

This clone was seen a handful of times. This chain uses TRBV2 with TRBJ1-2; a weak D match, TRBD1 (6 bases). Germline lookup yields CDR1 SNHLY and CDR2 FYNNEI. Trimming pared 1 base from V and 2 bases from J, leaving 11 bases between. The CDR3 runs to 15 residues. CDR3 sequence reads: CASSEGARGNYGYTF. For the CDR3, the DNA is TGTGCCAGCAGTGAAGGGGCCAGGGGAAACTATGGCTACACCTTC.

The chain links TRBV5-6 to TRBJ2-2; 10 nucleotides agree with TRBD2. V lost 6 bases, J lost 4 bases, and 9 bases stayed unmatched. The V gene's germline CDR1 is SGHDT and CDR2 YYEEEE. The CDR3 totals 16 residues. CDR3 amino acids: CASTGSLAGFTGELFF. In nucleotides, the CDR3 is TGTGCCAGCACGGGGTCACTAGCGGGATTCACCGGGGAGCTGTTTTTT.

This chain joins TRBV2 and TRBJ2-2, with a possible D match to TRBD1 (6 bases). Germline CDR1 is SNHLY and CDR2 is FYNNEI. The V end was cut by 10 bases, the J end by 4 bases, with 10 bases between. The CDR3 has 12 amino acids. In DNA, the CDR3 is TGTGCCACTAAGGACAGCACCGGGGAGCTGTTTTTT. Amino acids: CATKDSTGELFF.

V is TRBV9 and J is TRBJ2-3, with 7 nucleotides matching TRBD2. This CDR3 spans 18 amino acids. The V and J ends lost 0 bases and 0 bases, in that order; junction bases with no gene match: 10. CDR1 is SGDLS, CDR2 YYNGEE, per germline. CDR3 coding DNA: TGTGCCAGCAGCGTAGCTTTTGAGAGCGGGGCTAGCACAGATACGCAGTATTTT. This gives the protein CASSVAFESGASTDTQYF. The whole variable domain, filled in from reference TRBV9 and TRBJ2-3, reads DSGVTQTPKHLITATGQRVTLRCSPRSGDLSVYWYQQSLDQGLQFLIQYYNGEERAKGNILERFSAQQFPDLHSELNLSSLELGDSALYFCASSVAFESGASTDTQYFGPGTRLTVL.

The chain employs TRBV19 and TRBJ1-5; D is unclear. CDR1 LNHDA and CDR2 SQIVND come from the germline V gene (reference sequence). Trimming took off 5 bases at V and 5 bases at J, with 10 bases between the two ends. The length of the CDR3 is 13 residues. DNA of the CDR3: TGTGCCAGTAGTTACAGATACGATCAGCCCCAGCATTTT. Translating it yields CASSYRYDQPQHF.

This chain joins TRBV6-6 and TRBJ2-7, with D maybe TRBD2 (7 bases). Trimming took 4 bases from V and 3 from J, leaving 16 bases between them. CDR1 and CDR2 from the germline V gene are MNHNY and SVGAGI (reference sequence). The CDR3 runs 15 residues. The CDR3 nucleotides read TGTGCCAGCAGTTCACAGACTAGGGGGGGCTACGAGCAGTACTTC. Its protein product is CASSSQTRGGYEQYF.

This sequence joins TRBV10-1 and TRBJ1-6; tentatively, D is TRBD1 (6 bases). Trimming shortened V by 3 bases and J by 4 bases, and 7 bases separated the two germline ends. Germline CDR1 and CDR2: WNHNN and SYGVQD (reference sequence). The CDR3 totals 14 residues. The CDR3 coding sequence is TGCGCCAGCAGTGAAGGGGGATATAATTCACCCCTCCACTTT. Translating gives CASSEGGYNSPLHF.

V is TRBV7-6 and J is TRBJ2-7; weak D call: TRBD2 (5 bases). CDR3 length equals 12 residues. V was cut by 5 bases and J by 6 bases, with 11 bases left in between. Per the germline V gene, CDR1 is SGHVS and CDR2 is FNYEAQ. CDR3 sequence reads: CASSRSGVEQYF. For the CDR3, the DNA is TGTGCCAGCAGCCGAAGCGGAGTCGAGCAGTACTTC.

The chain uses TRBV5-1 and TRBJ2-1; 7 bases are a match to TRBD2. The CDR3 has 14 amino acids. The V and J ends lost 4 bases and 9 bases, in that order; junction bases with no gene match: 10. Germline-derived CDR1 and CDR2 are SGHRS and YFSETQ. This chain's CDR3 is CASSGGLVSVEQFF. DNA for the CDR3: TGCGCCAGCAGCGGTGGACTAGTCTCGGTTGAGCAGTTCTTC. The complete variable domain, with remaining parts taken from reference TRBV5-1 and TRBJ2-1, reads KAGVTQTPRYLIKTRGQQVTLSCSPISGHRSVSWYQQTPGQGLQFLFEYFSETQRNKGNFPGRFSGRQFSNSRSEMNVSTLELGDSALYLCASSGGLVSVEQFFGPGTRLTVL.

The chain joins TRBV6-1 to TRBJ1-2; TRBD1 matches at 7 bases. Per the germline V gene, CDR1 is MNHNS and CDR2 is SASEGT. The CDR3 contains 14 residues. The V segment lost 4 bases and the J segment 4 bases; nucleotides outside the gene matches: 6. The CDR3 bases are TGTGCCAGCAGTGGGTACAGGGGTGGCTATGGCTACACCTTC. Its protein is CASSGYRGGYGYTF.

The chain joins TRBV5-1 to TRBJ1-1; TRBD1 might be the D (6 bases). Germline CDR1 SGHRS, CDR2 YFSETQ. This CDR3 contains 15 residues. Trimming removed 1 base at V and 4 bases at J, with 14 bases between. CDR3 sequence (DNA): TGCGCCAGCAGCTTGTTTGGGGGCGACGGCACTGAAGCTTTCTTT. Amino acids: CASSLFGGDGTEAFF.

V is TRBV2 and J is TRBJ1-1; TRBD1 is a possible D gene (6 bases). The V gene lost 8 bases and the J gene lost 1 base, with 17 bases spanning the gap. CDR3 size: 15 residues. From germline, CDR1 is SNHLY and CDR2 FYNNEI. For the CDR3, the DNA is TGTGCCAGCGCCCTACAGGGCGCTGAGAACACTGAAGCTTTCTTT. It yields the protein CASALQGAENTEAFF.

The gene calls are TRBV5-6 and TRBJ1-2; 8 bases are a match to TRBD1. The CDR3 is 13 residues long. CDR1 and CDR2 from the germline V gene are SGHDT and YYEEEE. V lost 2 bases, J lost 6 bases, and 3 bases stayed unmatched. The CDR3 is CASSFRGRDGYTF. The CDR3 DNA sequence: TGTGCCAGCAGCTTCAGGGGGCGCGATGGCTACACCTTC.

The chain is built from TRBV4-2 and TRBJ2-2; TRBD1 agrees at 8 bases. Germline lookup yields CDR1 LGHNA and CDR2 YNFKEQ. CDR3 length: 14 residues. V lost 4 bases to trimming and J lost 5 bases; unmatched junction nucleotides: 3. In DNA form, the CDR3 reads TGTGCCAGCAGCCTCCGACAGGGGACCGGGGAGCTGTTTTTT. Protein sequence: CASSLRQGTGELFF.

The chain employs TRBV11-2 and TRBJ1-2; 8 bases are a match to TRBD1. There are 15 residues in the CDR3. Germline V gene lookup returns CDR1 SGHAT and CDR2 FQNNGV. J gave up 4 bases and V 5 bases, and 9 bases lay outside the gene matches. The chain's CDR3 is CASSVDRVLGYGYTF. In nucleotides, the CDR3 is TGTGCCAGCAGCGTGGACAGGGTGTTGGGCTATGGCTACACCTTC.

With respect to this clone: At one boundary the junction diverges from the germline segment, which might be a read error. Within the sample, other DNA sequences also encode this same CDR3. The CDR3 region has the DNA TGTGCCAGTAGTAGGACAGGCCCTGGCACAGATACGCAGTATTTC. Amino acids: CASSRTGPGTDTQYF. The chain employs TRBV19 and TRBJ2-3; 7 bases match TRBD1. CDR1 is LNHDA and CDR2 is SQIVND in the germline V gene (reference sequence). CDR3 length: 15 residues.

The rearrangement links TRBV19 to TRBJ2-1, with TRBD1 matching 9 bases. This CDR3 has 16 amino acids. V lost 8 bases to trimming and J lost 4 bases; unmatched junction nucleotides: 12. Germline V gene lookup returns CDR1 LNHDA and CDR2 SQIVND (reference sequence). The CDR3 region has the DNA TGTGCCAGTGAAGACGGGACAGGGACCTTGTACAATGAGCAGTTCTTC. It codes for CASEDGTGTLYNEQFF.

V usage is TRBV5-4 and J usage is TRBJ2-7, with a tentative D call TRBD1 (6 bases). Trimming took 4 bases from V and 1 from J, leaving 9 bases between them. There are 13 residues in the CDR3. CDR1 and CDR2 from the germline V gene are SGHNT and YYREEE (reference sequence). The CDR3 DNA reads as TGTGCCAGCAGCGATGGGACATCCTACGAGCAGTACTTC. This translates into CASSDGTSYEQYF.

The DNA for the CDR3 is TGTGCCAGCAGCCCCCGGACAGGCAATGAGCAGTTCTTC. This encodes CASSPRTGNEQFF. This sequence joins TRBV5-4 and TRBJ2-1; TRBD1 agrees at 7 bases. The CDR3 runs to 13 residues. V lost 4 bases and J lost 6; bases outside the gene matches: 4. Germline CDR1 SGHNT, CDR2 YYREEE (reference sequence).